This T cell receptor (beta chain) is drawn from a study of T-cell memory formation after mild COVID-19. Germline CDR1 is DFQATT and CDR2 is SNEGSKA (reference sequence). V dropped 6 bases and J dropped 3 bases, with 11 bases sitting between them. The CDR3 covers 12 residues. TCRdb fed the 5' RACE reads into MiXCR, producing one record per CDR3 protein. This sample has roughly 450,000 distinct CDR3 sequences, with 18% found just once. This chain links TRBV20-1 with TRBJ1-1; a possible D gene is TRBD1 (6 bases). Sample: PBMCs or a T cell subset sorted from them (not recorded which). The receptor comes from a man younger than 35 who had mild COVID-19 (a few samples of this study predate the infection). Cell type and time point are not known. Here the CDR3 DNA reads TGCAGTGCCGGGACACCTTACACTGAAGCTTTCTTT. It is translated as CSAGTPYTEAFF.